Presented here are 28 T cell receptor beta chains from one specimen sequenced in a study of T-cell memory formation after mild COVID-19. TCRdb re-called the 5' RACE reads with MiXCR, one entry per CDR3 protein. The sample has 350,000 to 500,000 distinct CDR3 sequences, over 15% seen once; the top ten hold 20% to 25%. Sample: PBMCs or a T cell subset sorted from them (not recorded which). All receptors derive from a man younger than 35 who had mild COVID-19 (a few samples of this study predate the infection). Cell type and time point are not known.

The chain recombines TRBV20-1 with TRBJ2-4; possible D gene TRBD2, 7 bases. Germline CDR1 DFQATT, CDR2 SNEGSKA (reference sequence). With 0 bases removed from V and 1 base from J, the gap between germline ends came to 10 bases. This CDR3 is built from 15 residues. CDR3 in amino acids: CSARDGGQAKNIQYF. Here the CDR3 DNA reads TGCAGTGCTAGAGACGGGGGGCAGGCCAAAAACATTCAGTACTTC.

Of note for this clonotype: No DNA is shown, since the ends of the CDR3 on it are uncertain; the CDR3 is the one TCRdb lists. CDR3: CASSDPALGGGKGAVFF. The rearrangement links TRBV6-4 to TRBJ2-2; whether TRBD2, the table's D call, matches the DNA was not checked. Germline CDR1 MRHNA, CDR2 SNTAGT. The CDR3 spans 17 residues, counting both ends.

The CDR3, as DNA: TGCAGTGCCGCGGGGACAGGGGCAGGACGGACTGAAGCTTTCTTT. It translates to CSAAGTGAGRTEAFF. V is TRBV20-1 and J is TRBJ1-1, with 10 bases lining up with TRBD1. V was clipped by 6 bases and J by 5 bases; unmatched bases: 12. Germline assignment: CDR1 DFQATT and CDR2 SNEGSKA (reference sequence). The CDR3 extends over 15 amino acids.

The chain has TRBV10-1 and TRBJ2-1; TRBD2 aligns across 8 bases. This CDR3 has 14 residues. V was clipped by 3 bases and J by 5 bases; unmatched bases: 3. The V gene's germline CDR1 is WNHNN and CDR2 SYGVQD (reference sequence). CDR3 loop: CASSEGTRDNEQFF. The CDR3 DNA reads as TGCGCCAGCAGTGAAGGGACTAGAGACAATGAGCAGTTCTTC.

This clonotype was counted a few times. The rearrangement uses TRBV7-2 and TRBJ2-3; 14 bases align to TRBD2. Germline trimming cut 0 bases from V and 1 base from J; bases unmatched to any gene: 3. Germline CDR1 is SGHTA and CDR2 is FQGNSA. CDR3 length: 18 amino acids. CDR3 nucleotides: TGTGCCAGCAGCTTAGCGAAGGGACTAGCGGGGGGCACAGATACGCAGTATTTT. Amino acid sequence: CASSLAKGLAGGTDTQYF.

This clonotype was observed a few times. As DNA, the CDR3 is TGTGCCAGCAGACTGACAGGGTACCAGCCCCAGCATTTT. It encodes CASRLTGYQPQHF. The rearrangement uses TRBV28 and TRBJ1-5; 7 nucleotides match TRBD1. The length of the CDR3 is 13 residues. V lost 6 bases and J lost 7; bases outside the gene matches: 6. Germline assignment: CDR1 MDHEN and CDR2 SYDVKM.

This clonotype appeared a few times. The V and J genes are TRBV28 and TRBJ2-3; D is undetermined. Germline-derived CDR1 and CDR2 are MDHEN and SYDVKM. The V gene lost 7 bases and the J gene lost 4 bases, with 15 bases spanning the gap. The CDR3 sequence is 14 residues long. CDR3 sequence (DNA): TGTGCCAGCACCCCTGGGCCGGTGGCAGATACGCAGTATTTT. Encoded protein: CASTPGPVADTQYF.

This clonotype was observed at least ten times. This chain uses TRBV6-5 with TRBJ2-7; the D gene is possibly TRBD2 (5 bases). Trimming stripped 0 bases from V and 4 bases from J, with 10 bases between. The CDR3 consists of 14 residues. CDR1 and CDR2 (germline): MNHEY, SVGAGI. The DNA of the CDR3 is TGTGCCAGCAGTTACTCTCGAGGGCAGTACGAGCAGTACTTC. As protein: CASSYSRGQYEQYF.

The rearrangement links TRBV4-1 to TRBJ2-7; possibly TRBD2 for D (6 bases). The CDR3 totals 17 residues. Germline CDR1 and CDR2: MGHRA and YSYEKL. The V and J ends lost 3 bases and 2 bases respectively, with 20 bases between them. For the CDR3, the DNA is TGCGCCAGCAGCCAGTCCATTAGGAGGGATCGTCCCTACGAGCAGTACGTC. Amino acid sequence: CASSQSIRRDRPYEQYV.

In its sample, this clonotype was seen a few times. This chain connects TRBV5-1 to TRBJ2-5, with D perhaps matching TRBD1 or TRBD2 (6 bases each). CDR1 and CDR2 (germline): SGHRS, YFSETQ. V lost 0 bases and J 6 bases, leaving 12 bases between the germline ends. The CDR3 loop spans 14 amino acids. The CDR3 loop reads CASSLAPGAQTQYF. DNA of the CDR3: TGCGCCAGCAGCTTGGCGCCGGGGGCCCAGACCCAGTACTTC. Variable domain in full (rest from reference TRBV5-1 and TRBJ2-5): KAGVTQTPRYLIKTRGQQVTLSCSPISGHRSVSWYQQTPGQGLQFLFEYFSETQRNKGNFPGRFSGRQFSNSRSEMNVSTLELGDSALYLCASSLAPGAQTQYFGPGTRLLVL.

The chain carries TRBV3-1 and TRBJ2-5, with 7 bases identical to TRBD2. Per the germline V gene, CDR1 is LGHDT and CDR2 is YNNKEL (reference sequence). V dropped 3 bases and J dropped 3; count of bases not matched to a gene: 13. The CDR3 spans 17 residues. The CDR3 coding sequence is TGTGCCAGCAGCCAGTTAGGCGGGGGAGACGAGGAAGAGACCCAGTACTTC. It yields the protein CASSQLGGGDEEETQYF.

This clonotype was counted only a few times. The V call is TRBV24-1, the J call TRBJ1-2; 7 bases line up with TRBD1. This CDR3 region has 13 residues. Germline CDR1 KGHDR, CDR2 SFDVKD. V trimming: 5 bases; J trimming: 4 bases; junction bases outside the gene matches: 3. The CDR3 region has the DNA TGTGCCACCAGTGCTTGGGACAGCTATGGCTACACCTTC. Protein: CATSAWDSYGYTF.

The V gene is TRBV28, the J gene TRBJ2-3; D possibly corresponds to TRBD2 (7 bases). V dropped 11 bases and J dropped 4 bases, with 13 bases sitting between them. The germline V gene has CDR1 MDHEN and CDR2 SYDVKM. CDR3 length: 12 amino acids. The DNA for the CDR3 is TGTGCCGGCGGGGGCTTCTCAGATACGCAGTATTTT. It is translated as CAGGGFSDTQYF.

V is TRBV9 and J is TRBJ2-1, with TRBD1 matching over 9 bases. Trimming at V came to 3 bases and at J to 4 bases, leaving 5 bases not matched to a gene. The CDR3 length is 15 residues. Germline V lookup: CDR1 SGDLS, CDR2 YYNGEE. CDR3 DNA: TGTGCCAGCAGCGGCATGGGACAGGGATACAATGAGCAGTTCTTC. Residues: CASSGMGQGYNEQFF.

This clonotype was counted at least ten times. The chain uses TRBV29-1 and TRBJ1-1; D ambiguous. Germline V gives CDR1 SQVTM, CDR2 ANQGSEA. CDR3 size: 12 residues. Trimming took off 4 bases at V and 0 bases at J, with 6 bases between the two ends. The CDR3 sequence: CSVGRMNTEAFF. Written as DNA, the CDR3 is TGCAGCGTTGGCAGGATGAACACTGAAGCTTTCTTT.

The rearrangement links TRBV11-2 to TRBJ1-2; TRBD1 aligns across 12 bases. Trimming removed 4 bases from V and 5 bases from J; junction bases left unmatched: 8. In germline, CDR1 is SGHAT, CDR2 FQNNGV. The CDR3 runs 16 residues. CDR3 sequence: CASSSQLGQGAYGYTF. For the CDR3, the DNA is TGTGCCAGCAGCTCTCAACTGGGACAGGGGGCTTATGGCTACACCTTC.

The gene calls are TRBV3-1 and TRBJ2-5; unclear D gene. Germline V gene sequence: CDR1 LGHDT, CDR2 YNNKEL (reference sequence). V lost 8 bases and J lost 1, with 11 bases in between. The CDR3 loop spans 13 amino acids. Here the CDR3 DNA reads TGTGCCAGCCAGGACGGGTCCCAAGAGACCCAGTACTTC. Its protein product is CASQDGSQETQYF.

Ten or more counts support this clonotype. J is TRBJ2-7 and V is TRBV5-4; 14 bases fit TRBD2. Trimming cost V 0 bases and J 6 bases; bases outside gene matches: 8. The length of the CDR3 is 17 residues. CDR1 is SGHNT, CDR2 YYREEE, per germline (reference sequence). CDR3 DNA sequence: TGTGCCAGCAGCTTGGCCGGGGGACTAGCGGGGGAACGCGAGCAGTACGTC. This translates into CASSLAGGLAGEREQYV.

This clonotype has more than one count but fewer than ten. J is TRBJ2-7 and V is TRBV27; weak D call: TRBD1 (6 bases). The CDR3 is 14 amino acids. The V and J ends lost 6 bases and 3 bases respectively, with 15 bases between them. Germline CDR1 and CDR2: MNHEY and SMNVEV (reference sequence). CDR3 bases: TGTGCCAGCAGCAGGGGTCACCGGAGCTACGAGCAGTACGTC. This sequence encodes CASSRGHRSYEQYV.

This chain links TRBV6-2 or TRBV6-3 with TRBJ2-7; D not resolved. Germline V gives CDR1 MNHEY, CDR2 SVGEGT. The CDR3 contains 14 residues. Trimming left V 3 bases short and J 3 bases short, with 12 bases between. CDR3: CASSYLAGRYEQYF. The CDR3 DNA reads as TGTGCCAGCAGTTATCTCGCCGGACGCTACGAGCAGTACTTC.

This rearrangement joins TRBV6-5 to TRBJ1-2; 8 bases align to TRBD1. The CDR3 is made up of 13 amino acids. The trim removed 4 bases at V and 7 bases at J, leaving 5 bases unmatched. Germline V gene lookup returns CDR1 MNHEY and CDR2 SVGAGI. For the CDR3, the DNA is TGTGCCAGCAGTTCAGGGGGCGCGGGTGGCTACACCTTC. It encodes CASSSGGAGGYTF.

This clonotype was counted between two and nine times. The gene calls are TRBV9 and TRBJ2-4, with unresolved D. CDR3 length: 14 amino acids. The germline V and J ends were trimmed by 0 bases and 8 bases, with 12 bases remaining between them. The germline CDR1 and CDR2 sequences are SGDLS and YYNGEE. CDR3 nucleotide sequence: TGTGCCAGCAGCGTAGCCCCCGGTAGATACATTCAGTACTTC. It encodes CASSVAPGRYIQYF.

This clonotype has only a few counts. The V gene is TRBV6-2 or TRBV6-3, the J gene TRBJ1-2; D remains ambiguous. The CDR3 has 16 residues. CDR1 and CDR2 from the germline V gene are MNHEY and SVGEGT. V was trimmed by 2 bases and J by 4 bases, leaving 17 bases between them. This CDR3 reads CASSYGRQLLSYGYTF. Written as DNA, the CDR3 is TGTGCCAGCAGTTACGGACGGCAGCTTCTCAGCTATGGCTACACCTTC.

In its sample, this clonotype was seen a few times. The rearrangement links TRBV30 to TRBJ1-1; D gene uncertain. The CDR3 runs to 11 residues. Germline V gives CDR1 GTSNPN, CDR2 SVGIG (reference sequence). The V end was cut by 0 bases, the J end by 11 bases, with 10 bases between. CDR3 amino acids: CAWSVRTPAFF. The CDR3 DNA follows: TGTGCCTGGAGTGTTCGGACCCCCGCTTTCTTT.

This clonotype was seen a few times. The rearrangement links TRBV9 to TRBJ2-3; perhaps TRBD2 as D (9 bases). This CDR3 comprises 16 residues. Germline V gene data show CDR1 as SGDLS and CDR2 as YYNGEE. Trimming took 2 bases from V and 4 from J, leaving 17 bases between them. The CDR3 sequence: CASSVSGRQGSDTQYF. CDR3 DNA sequence: TGTGCCAGCAGCGTTAGCGGGAGACAGGGGTCAGATACGCAGTATTTT.

The V and J genes are TRBV7-6 and TRBJ2-7, with a possible D match to TRBD2 (5 bases). The CDR3 loop spans 15 amino acids. The germline gives CDR1 SGHVS, CDR2 FNYEAQ. V lost 5 bases, J lost 0 bases, and 14 bases lay in between. The CDR3 bases are TGTGCCAGCAGCCAGAACGCGGGCAACTCCTACGAGCAGTACTTC. This encodes CASSQNAGNSYEQYF. Based on the CDR3 plus reference TRBV7-6 and TRBJ2-7, the full variable domain is GAGVSQSPRYKVTKRGQDVALRCDPISGHVSLYWYRQALGQGPEFLTYFNYEAQQDKSGLPNDRFSAERPEGSISTLTIQRTEQRDSAMYRCASSQNAGNSYEQYFGPGTRLTVT.

This clonotype has more than one count but fewer than ten. The V and J genes are TRBV6-5 and TRBJ2-2, with TRBD1 identical over 7 bases. Losses at the gene ends were 6 bases for V and 4 bases for J; bases not matched to a gene: 8. The V gene's germline CDR1 is MNHEY and CDR2 SVGAGI. This CDR3 spans 15 amino acids. This CDR3 reads CASRPSGQITGELFF. The CDR3 DNA sequence: TGTGCCAGCAGGCCCTCGGGACAGATCACCGGGGAGCTGTTTTTT.

The gene calls are TRBV4-3 and TRBJ2-1, with 8 bases that match TRBD2. The germline V gene has CDR1 LGHNA and CDR2 YSLEER. Unmatched junction bases numbered 8, after V lost 1 base and J lost 9 bases. The CDR3 has 15 residues. CDR3 nucleotide sequence: TGCGCCAGCAGCCAAGCCCAGGGCGGGGGGAGTGAGCAGTTCTTC. Residues: CASSQAQGGGSEQFF.